The rows below give T cell receptor beta chains drawn from one sample of a study of technical replicates of blood from a few donors. The data were produced by immunoSEQ multiplex PCR, yet TCRdb's version contains in-frame clones alone and is incomplete. This sample yields approximately 85,000 clones, of which nearly 95% are seen a single time; around 0.25% belongs to the top ten. The material sequenced was T cells isolated from PBMCs. These receptors all come from a human donor in good health. The CDR3 runs from the conserved cysteine through the conserved F or W. A D gene is named only where the DNA matches it firmly. The listing skips clone size in some rows; elsewhere it reads once, few, many or a size class.

>TRBV15|TRBD2|NA|TRBJ2-7
TGTGCCACCAGCCGTAGCGGGAGGGTCCACGAGCAGTACTTC
CATSRSGRVHEQYF
>TRBV7-9|NA|NA|TRBJ2-3
TGTGCCAGCAGCGCTAACTTACTCACTAGCACAGATACGCAGTATTTT
CASSANLLTSTDTQYF
>TRBV4-1|NA|few|TRBJ2-2
TGCGCCAGCAGCCAAGTTGTTAGCGTTAACACCGGGGAGCTGTTTTTT
CASSQVVSVNTGELFF
>TRBV7-9|NA|NA|TRBJ2-1
TGTGCCAGCACCCTGGACAGCTACAATGAGCAGTTCTTC
CASTLDSYNEQFF
>TRBV5-4|NA|once|TRBJ1-6
TGTGCCAGCAGCCAGGACAGCGGCCATTCACCCCTCCACTTT
CASSQDSGHSPLHF
>TRBV7-6|NA|NA|TRBJ1-3
TGTGCCAGCAGCTTATGGCTAGGGGGAAGCTCTGGAAACACCATATATTTT
CASSLWLGGSSGNTIYF
>TRBV5-4|TRBD2|NA|TRBJ2-7
TGTGCCAGCAGCACTAGCGGGGGGTCCTACGAGCAGTACTTC
CASSTSGGSYEQYF
>TRBV19|TRBD1|once|TRBJ2-7
TGTGCCAGTAGTGGACAGGGCATGAGACACGAGCAGTACTTC
CASSGQGMRHEQYF
>TRBV18|NA|NA|TRBJ2-2
TGTGCCAGCTCACTTCAGGGTAGCGGGGAGCTGTTTTTT
CASSLQGSGELFF
>TRBV19|TRBD1|NA|TRBJ2-7
TGTGCCAGTAGTACCCGGGACAGCTCCTACGAGCAGTACTTC
CASSTRDSSYEQYF
>TRBV6-5|NA|once|TRBJ1-5
TGTGCCAGCAGTTACCGAGTGGGCAATCAGCCCCAGCATTTT
CASSYRVGNQPQHF
>TRBV6-6|NA|NA|TRBJ2-7
TGTGCCAGCAGTTACTCGAGCCGGACTAACTTCTACGAGCAGTACTTC
CASSYSSRTNFYEQYF
>TRBV7-2|TRBD1|NA|TRBJ2-7
TGTGCCAGCAGTCGGGACAGCCAAAGCTCCTACGAGCAGTACTTC
CASSRDSQSSYEQYF
>TRBV14|NA|NA|TRBJ2-3
TGTGCCAGCAGCCAAGATATTACAGGGCTACTCACAGATACGCAGTATTTT
CASSQDITGLLTDTQYF
>TRBV5-1|NA|NA|TRBJ2-7
TGCGCCAGCCGGGCGAGTTGGGGGGACTACGAGCAGTACTTC
CASRASWGDYEQYF
>TRBV21-1|NA|NA|TRBJ2-3
TGTGCCAGCAGCAGGGGCGATAGCGGGGCCTACACAGATACGCAGTATTTT
CASSRGDSGAYTDTQYF
>TRBV7-8|NA|NA|TRBJ2-5
TGTGCCAGCAGCAGAACAGGGCTGGGCGGCCAAGAGACCCAGTACTTC
CASSRTGLGGQETQYF
>TRBV5-6|TRBD1|NA|TRBJ1-4
TGTGCCAGCAGCCGACAGGGGCCGCCCATGCCCCCCAATGAAAAACTGTTTTTT
CASSRQGPPMPPNEKLFF
>TRBV27|TRBD2|NA|TRBJ2-1
TGTGCCAGCAGTTCGACTAGCGGGGGAGGGCAGTTCTTC
CASSSTSGGGQFF
>TRBV5-4|NA|NA|TRBJ1-5
TGTGCCAGCAGCGGTGGGCGGGATCAGCCCCAGCATTTT
CASSGGRDQPQHF
>TRBV5-1|TRBD2|NA|TRBJ2-7
TGCGCCAGCAGCTTCGGACTAGCGGGGGCCTACGAGCAGTACTTC
CASSFGLAGAYEQYF
>TRBV30|NA|NA|TRBJ1-1
TGTGCCTGGAGTGTACAGGGAACTGAAGCTTTCTTT
CAWSVQGTEAFF
>TRBV29-1|TRBD1|NA|TRBJ1-2
TGCAGCATACCTACAGGGGCCAACTATGGCTACACCTTC
CSIPTGANYGYTF
>TRBV4-1|NA|few|TRBJ1-2
TGCGCCAGCAGCTTATCGCCGGAGGGGCAAAACTATGGCTACACCTTC
CASSLSPEGQNYGYTF
>TRBV11-3|TRBD1|NA|TRBJ1-1
TGTGCCAGCGCTCCGGCAGGGGGCAAAGCTTTCTTT
CASAPAGGKAFF
>TRBV7-2|NA|once|TRBJ1-5
TGTGCCAGCAGCCGTTTTAGATCGGGTTATCAGCCCCAGCATTTT
CASSRFRSGYQPQHF
>TRBV13|TRBD2|NA|TRBJ2-7
TGTGCCAGCAGCTCGACGGGACTAGCGGGGGAGTTACTTTCCTACGAGCAGTACTTC
CASSSTGLAGELLSYEQYF
>TRBV7-9|NA|NA|TRBJ1-2
TGTGCCAGCAGCTTAGATGGCCACTATGGCTACACCTTC
CASSLDGHYGYTF
>TRBV2|TRBD1|NA|TRBJ1-5
TGTGCCAGCAGCCTAGACAGGGGTAGCAATCAGCCCCAGCATTTT
CASSLDRGSNQPQHF
>TRBV30|TRBD1|NA|TRBJ2-7
TGTGCCTGCCAGGGACAGGGGAGCTCCTACGAGCAGTACTTC
CACQGQGSSYEQYF
>TRBV6-5|TRBD1|NA|TRBJ2-7
TGTGCCAGCAGTTACTCGACAGGGGGCGGTTTTCAGCAGTACTTC
CASSYSTGGGFQQYF
>TRBV15|TRBD1|NA|TRBJ1-2
TGTGCCACCAGCAGGACAGGGGTCTATGGCTACACCTTC
CATSRTGVYGYTF
>TRBV4-1|TRBD1|NA|TRBJ2-7
TGCGCCAGCAGCCAAACGGGACAGAATGGCGAGCAGTACTTC
CASSQTGQNGEQYF
>TRBV6-1|TRBD1|NA|TRBJ2-1
TGTGCCAGCAAGACAGGGGTTGAGCAGTTCTTC
CASKTGVEQFF
>TRBV27|NA|NA|TRBJ1-1
TGTGCCAGCAGTTTATCCAGGGGCACCACTGAAGCTTTCTTT
CASSLSRGTTEAFF
>TRBV2|NA|NA|TRBJ2-4
TGTGCCAGTCTCGGGTTGGCCAAAAACATTCAGTACTTC
CASLGLAKNIQYF
>TRBV19|TRBD2|NA|TRBJ2-7
TGTGCCAGTAGTGTGGGACTAGGGTCCTACGAGCAGTACTTC
CASSVGLGSYEQYF
>TRBV14|NA|NA|TRBJ2-7
TGTGCCAGCAGCAAACTAGTTTCCGAGCAGTACTTC
CASSKLVSEQYF
>TRBV28|TRBD2|NA|TRBJ2-1
TGTGCCAGCAGGGGACTAGCGGGATTGGCCTACAATGAGCAGTTCTTC
CASRGLAGLAYNEQFF
>TRBV2|TRBD2|NA|TRBJ2-5
TGTGCCAGCAGTGGTAGGACAGGGGACAGCACTAGCGGGAGGGCCAGGGATTTCGGAGGGACCCAGTACTTC
CASSGRTGDSTSGRARDFGGTQYF
>TRBV6-6|NA|NA|TRBJ1-4
TGTGCCAGCAGCCCTAGAGGAACTAATGAAAAACTGTTTTTT
CASSPRGTNEKLFF
>TRBV14|TRBD1|NA|TRBJ2-2
TGTGCCAGCAGCGTCGGGACAGTGAACACCGGGGAGCTGTTTTTT
CASSVGTVNTGELFF
>TRBV7-9|TRBD2|NA|TRBJ2-1
TGTGCCAGCAGCCGGGGGGGGAATGAGCAGTTCTTC
CASSRGGNEQFF
>TRBV28|TRBD1|NA|TRBJ2-7
TGTGCCAGCAGTTTATCCGGGACAGGATTCTCCTACGAGCAGTACTTC
CASSLSGTGFSYEQYF
>TRBV4-2|TRBD2|NA|TRBJ2-5
TGTGCCAGCAGCCAAGGACTAGCGTTAGAAGAGACCCAGTACTTC
CASSQGLALEETQYF
>TRBV5-1|NA|NA|TRBJ1-4
TGCGCCAGCAGCTTGGGGACTCTTAATGAAAAACTGTTTTTT
CASSLGTLNEKLFF
>TRBV2|TRBD2|NA|TRBJ2-3
TGTGCCAGCAGTGAACAGGGCGCGGGAGCAGATACGCAGTATTTT
CASSEQGAGADTQYF
>TRBV6-1|TRBD2|NA|TRBJ2-1
TGTGCCAGCAGCGCGGGGACTAGTGCCACCTATGAGCAGTTCTTC
CASSAGTSATYEQFF
>TRBV10-3|NA|NA|TRBJ1-3
TGTGCCATCAGTGGAAAGGAGGGGTCCCACTCTGGAAACACCATATATTTT
CAISGKEGSHSGNTIYF
>TRBV19|TRBD2|NA|TRBJ2-7
TGTGCCAGTAGACAGACTAGCGGGAGTGACGAGCAGTACTTC
CASRQTSGSDEQYF
>TRBV7-2|NA|NA|TRBJ2-3
TGTGCCAGCAGCTTAATTTTAGCGTGGACAGATACGCAGTATTTT
CASSLILAWTDTQYF
>TRBV27|NA|NA|TRBJ1-2
TGTGCCAGCCGTACCCAGGGGCGAGGGAACTATGGCTACACCTTC
CASRTQGRGNYGYTF
>TRBV7-9|TRBD1|few|TRBJ2-7
TGTGCCAGCAGCTTGGGGACAGGGACCTACGAGCAGTACTTC
CASSLGTGTYEQYF